These 4 T cell receptor beta chains originate from one sample sequenced in a study of blood T cell repertoires in COVID-19. This table comes from immunoSEQ multiplex PCR, and its TCRdb copy is limited to in-frame clones, with some not included. The data contain 380,000 or so clones, around 87% of them singletons. The specimen was PBMCs or T cells enriched from blood (not recorded which). The receptor source for this set is a woman aged 25-40 years with acute COVID-19.

V usage is TRBV6-2 or TRBV6-3 and J usage is TRBJ2-7, with 7 bases fitting TRBD1. The CDR3 spans 15 residues. The J segment lost 5 bases and the V segment lost 2 bases, leaving 9 bases of the junction unmatched. The germline CDR1 and CDR2 sequences are MNHEY and SVGEGT. CDR3 DNA: TGTGCCAGCAGTTACCCGACAGGGAACAGAAACGAGCAGTACTTC. Translated, it gives CASSYPTGNRNEQYF.

This clone was recorded a few times. This chain uses TRBV6-4 with TRBJ1-2, with 10 bases fitting TRBD1. CDR1 is MRHNA and CDR2 is SNTAGT in the germline V gene. The CDR3 extends over 15 amino acids. Unmatched junction bases numbered 8, after V lost 6 bases and J lost 4 bases. CDR3 sequence (DNA): TGTGCCAGCAGACCCGGGACAGGGGCAGGCTATGGCTACACCTTC. Residues: CASRPGTGAGYGYTF.

The V call is TRBV4-2, the J call TRBJ2-2; the D is unclear. Germline V lookup: CDR1 LGHNA, CDR2 YNFKEQ. This CDR3 has 13 residues. The germline V and J ends were trimmed by 4 bases and 6 bases, with 9 bases remaining between them. The CDR3 is CASSPGRSGELFF. The DNA for the CDR3 is TGTGCCAGCAGCCCTGGCCGCTCCGGGGAGCTGTTTTTT.

This chain uses TRBV30 with TRBJ2-5; D perhaps matches TRBD1 (6 bases). The V and J ends lost 6 bases and 0 bases respectively, with 11 bases between them. The CDR3 loop spans 13 amino acids. Germline values: CDR1 GTSNPN, CDR2 SVGIG (reference sequence). CDR3 coding DNA: TGTGCCTGCACCGCAGGGGACCAAGAGACCCAGTACTTC. Amino acids: CACTAGDQETQYF.